This TCR beta chain was found in a study of blood T cell repertoires in COVID-19. From germline, CDR1 is KGHSH and CDR2 LQKENI. This CDR3 spans 14 amino acids. V dropped 4 bases and J dropped 1 base, with 11 bases sitting between them. Some clones are missing from TCRdb's copy, which holds only in-frame ones; the method was immunoSEQ multiplex PCR. This repertoire shows about 300,000 clones, about 87% found once; its top ten account for 1.5% to 2%. This sequence originates from a woman aged 25-40 years with COVID-19, enrolled during active disease. The sample taken for sequencing was peripheral blood. The genes are TRBV18 and TRBJ2-7; weak D call: TRBD1 (5 bases). For the CDR3, the DNA is TGTGCCAGCTCACTCTCTCAGGGTTCCTACGAGCAGTACTTC. Encoded protein: CASSLSQGSYEQYF.